This T cell receptor beta chain was captured by sequencing in a study of graft-versus-host responses after intestinal transplantation. Study as a whole: After anti-thymocyte globulin induction, recipients took tacrolimus and steroids for three to four years.

This CDR3 has 14 residues. Per the germline V gene, CDR1 is SGDLS and CDR2 is YYNGEE. J was trimmed by 10 bases and V by 6 bases; bases with no gene match: 13. The assay was immunoSEQ multiplex PCR, and TCRdb's table has in-frame clones only and misses some. The sample consists of about 93,000 clones, roughly 91% of them appearing once. Concerning this clone itself: Its antigen is undetermined.

The gene calls are TRBV9 and TRBJ2-1, with 7 bases that match TRBD1. Sequenced material: unstimulated CD8+ T cells sorted from spleen or lymph node cells, taken before intestinal transplant. The sequence derives from a human donor who received an intestinal transplant. The CDR3 reads CASTQGDREQEQFF. CDR3 bases: TGTGCCAGCACCCAGGGGGACCGCGAGCAGGAGCAGTTCTTC.